Shown below are 16 T cell receptor beta chains from a single sample sequenced in a study of T cells in Graves' hyperthyroidism and ophthalmopathy. RNA transcripts yielded amplified TCR beta CDR3 regions. The primer set for the first-round RT-PCR of the TCR CDR3 was HTBI. TCRdb processed the multiplex PCR reads anew with MiXCR; each CDR3 protein has one entry. The repertoire holds more than 500,000 distinct CDR3 sequences, around 43% seen once, with 44% in the top ten. The sequenced material came from peripheral blood or thyroid tissue (not recorded which). The receptors shown here come from an adult woman with Graves' disease, either hyperthyroidism or ophthalmopathy (not recorded which).

This CDR3 is CASSLPIRDNSPLHF. The DNA of the CDR3 is TGTGCCAGCAGTTTACCCATAAGGGATAATTCACCCCTCCACTTT. The chain combines TRBV7-9 with TRBJ1-6, with unresolved D. The CDR3 spans 15 residues. The V and J ends lost 6 bases and 5 bases respectively, with 14 bases between them. Germline V lookup: CDR1 SEHNR, CDR2 FQNEAQ (reference sequence).

The chain links TRBV25-1 to TRBJ1-1, with D perhaps TRBD1 (6 bases). This CDR3 contains 12 residues. V gave up 8 bases and J gave up 5 bases, with 12 bases separating them. Germline V gene sequence: CDR1 MGHDK, CDR2 SYGVNS. Here the CDR3 DNA reads TGTGCCAGCGGAGAAGGGGGTACTGAAGCTTTCTTT. It specifies CASGEGGTEAFF.

The CDR3 spells CASSMSPGQTHGGNQPQHF. The CDR3 region has the DNA TGTGCCAGCAGCATGAGCCCGGGACAGACGCATGGTGGCAATCAGCCCCAGCATTTT. V gene TRBV7-9 combines with J gene TRBJ1-5; TRBD1 matches at 7 bases. CDR3 size: 19 residues. V lost 5 bases and J lost 2; bases outside the gene matches: 18. In germline, CDR1 is SEHNR, CDR2 FQNEAQ (reference sequence). Looking up the rest from reference TRBV7-9 and TRBJ1-5 gives the full variable domain: DTGVSQNPRHKITKRGQNVTFRCDPISEHNRLYWYRQTLGQGPEFLTYFQNEAQLEKSRLLSDRFSAERPKGSFSTLEIQRTEQGDSAMYLCASSMSPGQTHGGNQPQHFGDGTRLSIL.

This clonotype was counted many times. This chain connects TRBV7-8 to TRBJ2-6; D is ambiguous. The CDR3 runs 18 residues. Germline V gene sequence: CDR1 SGHVS, CDR2 FQNEAQ. The V end was cut by 0 bases, the J end by 2 bases, with 14 bases between. The CDR3 region is CASSLAGLDLAGANVLTF. CDR3 sequence (DNA): TGTGCCAGCAGCTTAGCCGGGCTGGATTTGGCTGGGGCCAACGTCCTGACTTTC.

CDR3 sequence (DNA): TGTGCCACCGCGACCGGGGCGAACGTGCCGATGGAGACCCAGTACTTC. This gives the protein CATATGANVPMETQYF. The V gene is TRBV10-3, the J gene TRBJ2-5, with D perhaps assigned TRBD1 or TRBD2 (5 bases each). CDR1 ENHRY and CDR2 SYGVKD come from the germline V gene. With 10 bases removed from V and 5 bases from J, the gap between germline ends came to 26 bases. The CDR3 is 16 amino acids.

The V and J genes are TRBV7-2 and TRBJ2-2; weak D call: TRBD2 (5 bases). The CDR3 covers 13 residues. The ends were cut back, 5 bases at V and 7 bases at J, with 11 bases in the middle. Per the germline V gene, CDR1 is SGHTA and CDR2 is FQGNSA. The CDR3 is CASSPLAIGELFF. In DNA, the CDR3 is TGTGCCAGCAGCCCCTTAGCGATCGGGGAGCTGTTTTTT. Looking up the rest from reference TRBV7-2 and TRBJ2-2 gives the full variable domain: GAGVSQSPSNKVTEKGKDVELRCDPISGHTALYWYRQSLGQGLEFLIYFQGNSAPDKSGLPSDRFSAERTGGSVSTLTIQRTQQEDSAVYLCASSPLAIGELFFGEGSRLTVL.

The chain is built from TRBV7-2 and TRBJ1-1; D gene ambiguous. The CDR3 spans 13 residues. Germline V lookup: CDR1 SGHTA, CDR2 FQGNSA. V gave up 8 bases and J gave up 3 bases, with 13 bases separating them. The CDR3 DNA is TGTGCCAGCGTGTCCGGGTGGGACACTGAAGCTTTCTTT. It translates to CASVSGWDTEAFF.

About this clonotype itself: The conserved closing phenylalanine or tryptophan is absent in this CDR3, likely reflecting a read error. The DNA is omitted, as the CDR3 cannot be located on it reliably, and the CDR3 follows TCRdb's listing. V and J are TRBV5-1 and TRBJ2-6; the DNA was not compared with TRBD2, the D call given in the table. Germline V gene sequence: CDR1 SGHRS, CDR2 YFSETQ. The CDR3 has 9 residues if both end residues are counted. CDR3 region: CASSLALAS.

This clonotype appeared many times. This chain uses TRBV6-4 with TRBJ2-2, with D maybe TRBD2 (5 bases). Germline CDR1 and CDR2: MRHNA and SNTAGT. Trimming took off 2 bases at V and 6 bases at J, with 13 bases between the two ends. The CDR3 is 15 residues long. This CDR3 is CASSDDAGSPGELFF. CDR3 nucleotide sequence: TGTGCCAGCAGTGACGACGCGGGTAGTCCCGGGGAGCTGTTTTTT.

This clonotype was observed at least ten times. The V and J genes are TRBV20-1 and TRBJ1-1, with TRBD1 as a possible D gene (5 bases). CDR1 and CDR2 (germline): DFQATT, SNEGSKA (reference sequence). The CDR3 runs 14 residues. The germline V and J ends were trimmed by 6 bases and 4 bases, with 18 bases remaining between them. The chain's CDR3 is CSAPEGLGFTEAFF. DNA of the CDR3: TGCAGTGCCCCGGAGGGGCTCGGTTTCACTGAAGCTTTCTTT.

The chain joins TRBV15 to TRBJ2-7, with a possible D match to TRBD1 (6 bases). V lost 0 bases to trimming and J lost 9 bases, with 15 bases between them. Per germline, CDR1 LNHNV and CDR2 YYDKDF (reference sequence). The CDR3 sequence is 14 residues long. The CDR3 region has the DNA TGTGCCACCAGCAGAGAACGTTTCAGGGGCGGGCAGTACTTC. Protein sequence: CATSRERFRGGQYF.

This clonotype was counted at least ten times. The rearrangement uses TRBV5-5 and TRBJ2-7; 7 nucleotides match TRBD1. CDR1 and CDR2 (germline): SGHKS, YYEKEE (reference sequence). V trimming: 1 base; J trimming: 7 bases; junction bases outside the gene matches: 8. This CDR3 has 14 residues. The CDR3 region has the DNA TGTGCCAGCAGCTTGCGGACAGGCAACTCAGAGCAGTACTTC. It translates to CASSLRTGNSEQYF.

This clonotype was seen just once. The gene calls are TRBV7-8 and TRBJ2-7; D may be TRBD2 (7 bases). Germline V gene lookup returns CDR1 SGHVS and CDR2 FQNEAQ. V was trimmed by 6 bases and J by 12 bases, leaving 30 bases between them. The CDR3 length is 16 residues. The CDR3 protein is CASSFIGGDETRSRYF. The DNA of the CDR3 is TGTGCCAGCAGTTTTATAGGGGGGGACGAAACTCGCAGCAGGTACTTC.

This sequence joins TRBV20-1 and TRBJ1-1, with D possibly matching TRBD1 (5 bases). The CDR3 length is 12 residues. Between the trimmed V and J ends, which lost 1 base and 6 bases, there was a span of 9 bases. Germline CDR1 is DFQATT and CDR2 is SNEGSKA (reference sequence). The CDR3 DNA reads as TGCAGTGCTAGAGGAACGGGGGCTGAAGCTTTCTTT. It encodes CSARGTGAEAFF.

This clonotype was seen more than once but under ten times. A much larger clone lies a single base off, so this may be a read error. The rearrangement joins TRBV28 to TRBJ2-7; possibly TRBD1 or TRBD2 for D (5 bases each). V shed 4 bases and J shed 7 bases, with 8 bases lying between them. Germline CDR1 reads MDHEN; CDR2 reads SYDVKM. This CDR3 comprises 11 residues. The CDR3 sequence is CASSSREEQYF. For the CDR3, the DNA is TGTGCCAGCAGTTCCAGGGAGGAGCAGTACTTC.

The table lists this clonotype with many counts. The chain carries TRBV6-5 and TRBJ1-1; D remains unclear. Trimming removed 5 bases at V and 1 base at J, with 14 bases between. Looked up from germline, CDR1 is MNHEY and CDR2 is SVGAGI. The CDR3 totals 15 residues. The CDR3 region has the DNA TGTGCCAGCAGTCTCAGCGGGGTACCGAACACTGAAGCTTTCTTT. Residues: CASSLSGVPNTEAFF.